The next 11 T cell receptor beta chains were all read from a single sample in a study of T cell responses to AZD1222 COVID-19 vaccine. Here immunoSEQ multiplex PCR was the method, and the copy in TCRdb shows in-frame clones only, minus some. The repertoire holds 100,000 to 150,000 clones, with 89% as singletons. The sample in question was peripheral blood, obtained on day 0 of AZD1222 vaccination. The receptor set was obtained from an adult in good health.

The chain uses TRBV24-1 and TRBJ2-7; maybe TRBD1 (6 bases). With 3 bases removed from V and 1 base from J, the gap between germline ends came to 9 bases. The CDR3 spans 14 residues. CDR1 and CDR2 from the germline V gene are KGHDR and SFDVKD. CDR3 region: CATSDQGSSYEQYF. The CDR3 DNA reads TGTGCCACCAGTGATCAGGGGAGTTCCTACGAGCAGTACTTC.

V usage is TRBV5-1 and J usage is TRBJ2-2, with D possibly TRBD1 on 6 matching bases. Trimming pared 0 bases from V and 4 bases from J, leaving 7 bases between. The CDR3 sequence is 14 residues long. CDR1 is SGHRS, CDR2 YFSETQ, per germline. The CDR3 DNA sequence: TGCGCCAGCAGCTTGGCAGGGGTCACCGGGGAGCTGTTTTTT. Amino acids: CASSLAGVTGELFF.

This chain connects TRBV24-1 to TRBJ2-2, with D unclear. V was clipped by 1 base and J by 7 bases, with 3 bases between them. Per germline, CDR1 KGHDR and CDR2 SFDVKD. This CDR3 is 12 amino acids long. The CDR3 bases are TGTGCCACCAGTGATTTAAGCGGGGAGCTGTTTTTT. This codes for CATSDLSGELFF.

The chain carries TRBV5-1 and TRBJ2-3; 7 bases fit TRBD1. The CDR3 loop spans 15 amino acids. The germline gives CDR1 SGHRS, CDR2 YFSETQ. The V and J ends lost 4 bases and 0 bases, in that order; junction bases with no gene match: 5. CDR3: CASSIRGQSTDTQYF. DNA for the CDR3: TGCGCCAGCAGCATAAGGGGGCAAAGCACAGATACGCAGTATTTT.

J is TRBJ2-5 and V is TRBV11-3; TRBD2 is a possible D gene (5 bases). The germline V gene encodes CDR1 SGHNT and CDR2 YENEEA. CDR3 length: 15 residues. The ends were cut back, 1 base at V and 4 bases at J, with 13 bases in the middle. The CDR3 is CASSLGQPAGETQYF. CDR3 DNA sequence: TGTGCCAGCAGCTTAGGGCAGCCCGCGGGAGAGACCCAGTACTTC.

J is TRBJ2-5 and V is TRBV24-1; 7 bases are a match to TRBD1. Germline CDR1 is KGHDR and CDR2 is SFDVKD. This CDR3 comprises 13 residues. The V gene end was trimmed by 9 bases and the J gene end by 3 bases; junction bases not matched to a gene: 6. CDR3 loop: CATGDSSKETQYF. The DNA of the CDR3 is TGTGCCACCGGGGACAGCTCCAAAGAGACCCAGTACTTC.

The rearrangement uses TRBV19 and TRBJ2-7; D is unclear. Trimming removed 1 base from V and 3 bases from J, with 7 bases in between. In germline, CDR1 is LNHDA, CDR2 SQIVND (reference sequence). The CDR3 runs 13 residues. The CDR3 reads CASSIGLNYEQYF. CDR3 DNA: TGTGCCAGTAGTATAGGGCTCAACTACGAGCAGTACTTC.

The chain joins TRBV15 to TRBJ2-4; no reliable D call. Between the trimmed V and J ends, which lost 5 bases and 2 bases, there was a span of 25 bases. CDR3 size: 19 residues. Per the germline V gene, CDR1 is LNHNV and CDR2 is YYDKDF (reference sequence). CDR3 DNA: TGTGCCACCAGCCACCTTGAGGCTTGGTCCAGGCAAACCAAAAACATTCAGTACTTC. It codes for CATSHLEAWSRQTKNIQYF.

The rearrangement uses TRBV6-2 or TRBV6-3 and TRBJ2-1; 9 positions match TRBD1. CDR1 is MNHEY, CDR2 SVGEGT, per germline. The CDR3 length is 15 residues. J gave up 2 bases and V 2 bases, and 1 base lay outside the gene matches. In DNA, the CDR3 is TGTGCCAGCAGTTACCGGGACAGGGCCTACAATGAGCAGTTCTTC. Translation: CASSYRDRAYNEQFF.

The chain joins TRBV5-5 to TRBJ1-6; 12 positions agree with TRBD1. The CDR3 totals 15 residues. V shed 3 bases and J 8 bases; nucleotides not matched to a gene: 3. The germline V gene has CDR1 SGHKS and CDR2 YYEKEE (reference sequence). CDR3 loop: CASSSGTGGDSPLHF. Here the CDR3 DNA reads TGTGCCAGCAGCTCGGGGACAGGGGGCGATTCACCCCTCCACTTT.

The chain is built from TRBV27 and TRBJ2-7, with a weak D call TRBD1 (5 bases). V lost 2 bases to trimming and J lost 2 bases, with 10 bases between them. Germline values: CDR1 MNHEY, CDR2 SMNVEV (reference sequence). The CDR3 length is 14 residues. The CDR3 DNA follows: TGTGCCAGCAGTTTAAAGGGGTCCACCTACGAGCAGTACTTC. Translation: CASSLKGSTYEQYF.